A single T cell receptor beta chain is shown here with its context. The table came from immunoSEQ multiplex PCR; TCRdb's copy has only in-frame clones and leaves some out. The data show under 250,000 clones, 80% to 90% seen once. These data originate in a study of blood T cell repertoires in COVID-19. This CDR3 is 14 amino acids long. Trimming took 8 bases from V and 0 from J; bases not matched to a gene: 5. Germline-derived CDR1 and CDR2 are SNHLY and FYNNEI. This study enrolled people aged roughly 18 to 100 from around 26 US geographic areas. Sequencing used PBMCs or T cells enriched from blood (not recorded which). The chain couples TRBV2 to TRBJ2-3, with 7 bases fitting TRBD2. The sequence was obtained from a woman aged 40 to 55 who had been exposed to COVID-19. CDR3 loop: CASQGLTSTDTQYF. The CDR3 DNA sequence: TGTGCCAGCCAGGGACTAACTAGCACAGATACGCAGTATTTT.